These 29 T cell receptor beta chains were all obtained from the same sample, sequenced in a study of radiotherapy plus CTLA-4 blockade in lung cancer (dated by TCRdb to between 2017 and 2018). The protocol used for the library was the immunoSEQ multiplex PCR assay. As stored in TCRdb, this immuneACCESS dataset retains in-frame rearrangements with V and J assigned. A fraction of the clones does not appear; measured against another copy, unresolved V genes explain less than half of the discrepancy, and the remainder lacks a known reason. In all, the sample holds about 95,000 clones, and 80% to 90% of those were seen once. The ten largest clones add up to over 0.75% of the sample. The sequenced sample was peripheral blood, obtained from a patient treated with radiotherapy plus ipilimumab. The receptor set was obtained from a human donor with non-small cell lung cancer who had stable disease on radiotherapy plus ipilimumab.

The chain links TRBV25-1 to TRBJ2-3; D gene uncertain. The germline V gene has CDR1 MGHDK and CDR2 SYGVNS. V was cut by 5 bases and J by 4 bases, with 10 bases left in between. The CDR3 sequence is 13 residues long. DNA of the CDR3: TGTGCCAGCAGTATCGCCGCGGCAGATACGCAGTATTTT. It translates to CASSIAAADTQYF.

The chain combines TRBV5-4 with TRBJ1-2; the D is unclear. CDR1 and CDR2 (germline): SGHNT, YYREEE (reference sequence). V was cut by 3 bases and J by 4 bases, with 10 bases left in between. The CDR3 spans 13 residues. The CDR3 DNA reads as TGTGCCAGCAGCTCAACCCAGGCCTATGGCTACACCTTC. Residues: CASSSTQAYGYTF.

This clone was seen only a few times. V gene TRBV7-3 combines with J gene TRBJ2-5; TRBD1 aligns across 10 bases. The CDR3 length is 16 residues. Losses at the gene ends were 6 bases for V and 1 base for J; bases not matched to a gene: 8. The V gene's germline CDR1 is SGHTA and CDR2 FQGTGA. CDR3 coding DNA: TGTGCCAGCAGATCCCGGGACAGGGGTCCCCAAGAGACCCAGTACTTC. Its protein product is CASRSRDRGPQETQYF.

In this sample, this clone turned up a few times. The chain carries TRBV4-1 and TRBJ2-7, with D possibly being TRBD2 (6 bases). Germline CDR1 is MGHRA and CDR2 is YSYEKL. The CDR3 extends over 13 amino acids. V gave up 0 bases and J gave up 5 bases, with 8 bases separating them. Written as DNA, the CDR3 is TGCGCCAGCAGCCAAGATCGGAGGGACGAGCAGTACTTC. It translates to CASSQDRRDEQYF.

The chain joins TRBV9 to TRBJ2-3; D is possibly TRBD2 (7 bases). The germline CDR1 and CDR2 sequences are SGDLS and YYNGEE. CDR3 length equals 17 residues. The germline V and J ends were trimmed by 0 bases and 0 bases, with 14 bases remaining between them. The CDR3 protein is CASSVVGGGLSTDTQYF. The CDR3 bases are TGTGCCAGCAGCGTAGTCGGCGGGGGCCTCAGCACAGATACGCAGTATTTT.

The chain uses TRBV9 and TRBJ2-3; the match to TRBD2 covers 9 bases. The CDR3 totals 18 residues. J was trimmed by 6 bases and V by 0 bases; bases with no gene match: 14. The germline V gene has CDR1 SGDLS and CDR2 YYNGEE. CDR3 sequence: CASSVGPSGALRGDTQYF. The CDR3 nucleotides read TGTGCCAGCAGCGTAGGGCCTAGCGGGGCCCTAAGAGGGGATACGCAGTATTTT.

The chain carries TRBV6-5 and TRBJ1-5, with TRBD1 as a possible D gene (5 bases). The CDR3 consists of 14 residues. Germline CDR1 reads MNHEY; CDR2 reads SVGAGI. Deletions cut 0 bases from V and 7 bases from J, with 10 bases between. This chain's CDR3 is CASSYSGGTQPQHF. The CDR3 nucleotides read TGTGCCAGCAGTTACTCTGGGGGTACCCAGCCCCAGCATTTT.

This sequence joins TRBV9 and TRBJ1-5; possible D gene TRBD1, 5 bases. Trimming removed 3 bases at V and 3 bases at J, with 10 bases between. Germline values: CDR1 SGDLS, CDR2 YYNGEE. This CDR3 has 14 amino acids. The CDR3 bases are TGTGCCAGCAGCGCACCAGGGATCAATCAGCCCCAGCATTTT. It encodes CASSAPGINQPQHF. The variable domain in full, completed from reference TRBV9 and TRBJ1-5, reads DSGVTQTPKHLITATGQRVTLRCSPRSGDLSVYWYQQSLDQGLQFLIQYYNGEERAKGNILERFSAQQFPDLHSELNLSSLELGDSALYFCASSAPGINQPQHFGDGTRLSIL.

The V call is TRBV7-2, the J call TRBJ2-3; weak D call: TRBD1 (5 bases). Deletions cut 0 bases from V and 2 bases from J, with 6 bases between. Germline loops: CDR1 SGHTA, CDR2 FQGNSA. The CDR3 loop spans 14 amino acids. As DNA, the CDR3 is TGTGCCAGCAGCTTAGCGGGGCTCACAGATACGCAGTATTTT. It yields the protein CASSLAGLTDTQYF. The complete variable domain, with remaining parts taken from reference TRBV7-2 and TRBJ2-3, reads GAGVSQSPSNKVTEKGKDVELRCDPISGHTALYWYRQSLGQGLEFLIYFQGNSAPDKSGLPSDRFSAERTGGSVSTLTIQRTQQEDSAVYLCASSLAGLTDTQYFGPGTRLTVL.

The rearrangement joins TRBV2 to TRBJ2-5; TRBD1 matches 9 bases. The CDR3 extends over 14 amino acids. Losses at the gene ends were 6 bases for V and 5 bases for J; bases not matched to a gene: 7. The germline V gene encodes CDR1 SNHLY and CDR2 FYNNEI. CDR3 residues: CASSPDRGGETQYF. DNA for the CDR3: TGTGCCAGCAGCCCCGACAGGGGGGGGGAGACCCAGTACTTC. Variable domain in full (rest from reference TRBV2 and TRBJ2-5): EPEVTQTPSHQVTQMGQEVILRCVPISNHLYFYWYRQILGQKVEFLVSFYNNEISEKSEIFDDQFSVERPDGSNFTLKIRSTKLEDSAMYFCASSPDRGGETQYFGPGTRLLVL.

This clone was seen more than once but under ten times. The V call is TRBV13, the J call TRBJ1-3, with D possibly TRBD1 on 5 matching bases. Germline V CDR1 and CDR2: PRHDT, FYEKMQ (reference sequence). The CDR3 is made up of 14 amino acids. Trimming removed 5 bases from V and 0 bases from J, with 8 bases in between. DNA for the CDR3: TGTGCCAGCAGCGGGGGTGTCTCTGGAAACACCATATATTTT. Its protein product is CASSGGVSGNTIYF.

This chain links TRBV7-3 with TRBJ2-5; 10 bases fit TRBD1. CDR3 length: 15 amino acids. The V gene's germline CDR1 is SGHTA and CDR2 FQGTGA. With V trimmed by 3 bases and J by 3 bases, 4 bases remained unmatched. The CDR3 DNA reads TGTGCCAGCAGCTTGACAGGGGGCTCTGAAGAGACCCAGTACTTC. Protein product: CASSLTGGSEETQYF. Together with reference TRBV7-3 and TRBJ2-5, the CDR3 gives the full variable domain: GAGVSQTPSNKVTEKGKYVELRCDPISGHTALYWYRQSLGQGPEFLIYFQGTGAADDSGLPNDRFFAVRPEGSVSTLKIQRTERGDSAVYLCASSLTGGSEETQYFGPGTRLLVL.

V and J are TRBV5-4 and TRBJ1-3, with 10 bases identical to TRBD1. The trim removed 4 bases at V and 6 bases at J, leaving 4 bases unmatched. Germline V lookup: CDR1 SGHNT, CDR2 YYREEE (reference sequence). This CDR3 contains 14 residues. CDR3 sequence reads: CASSPGQGTNTIYF. The DNA of the CDR3 is TGTGCCAGCAGCCCGGGACAGGGGACAAACACCATATATTTT.

This chain links TRBV6-1 with TRBJ2-1, with D possibly called TRBD1 or TRBD2 (8 bases each). V lost 4 bases, J lost 4 bases, and 26 bases lay in between. Germline-derived CDR1 and CDR2 are MNHNS and SASEGT. This CDR3 comprises 19 residues. Here the CDR3 DNA reads TGTGCCAGCAGTGGACAGGGGACGTTTATCGGGGGGGCTTACAATGAGCAGTTCTTC. Encoded protein: CASSGQGTFIGGAYNEQFF.

This clone was observed a single time. The chain employs TRBV6-6 and TRBJ1-2, with D perhaps matching TRBD1 (6 bases). Germline V lookup: CDR1 MNHNY, CDR2 SVGAGI (reference sequence). The V end was cut by 2 bases, the J end by 6 bases, with 13 bases between. The CDR3 is 14 amino acids. The CDR3 bases are TGTGCCAGCAGTTACAGGGGGGGGATTGATGGCTACACCTTC. This encodes CASSYRGGIDGYTF.

The sample holds one count of this clone. The V call is TRBV5-1, the J call TRBJ2-2, with D hard to call. V lost 9 bases to trimming and J lost 5 bases, with 17 bases between them. Looked up from germline, CDR1 is SGHRS and CDR2 is YFSETQ. This CDR3 is built from 14 residues. DNA for the CDR3: TGCGCCACCAGGCAAGGATTGGGAACCGGGGAGCTGTTTTTT. It encodes CATRQGLGTGELFF. Full variable domain (missing parts from reference TRBV5-1 and TRBJ2-2): KAGVTQTPRYLIKTRGQQVTLSCSPISGHRSVSWYQQTPGQGLQFLFEYFSETQRNKGNFPGRFSGRQFSNSRSEMNVSTLELGDSALYLCATRQGLGTGELFFGEGSRLTVL.

The V and J genes are TRBV7-9 and TRBJ2-2; 8 bases agree with TRBD2. The V gene end was trimmed by 4 bases and the J gene end by 4 bases; junction bases not matched to a gene: 5. This CDR3 region has 15 residues. Germline V gives CDR1 SEHNR, CDR2 FQNEAQ (reference sequence). The CDR3 is CASSSQRGLTGELFF. CDR3 coding DNA: TGTGCCAGCAGCTCTCAGCGGGGGCTCACCGGGGAGCTGTTTTTT. Together with reference TRBV7-9 and TRBJ2-2, the CDR3 gives the full variable domain: DTGVSQNPRHKITKRGQNVTFRCDPISEHNRLYWYRQTLGQGPEFLTYFQNEAQLEKSRLLSDRFSAERPKGSFSTLEIQRTEQGDSAMYLCASSSQRGLTGELFFGEGSRLTVL.

This clone occurred once. The chain joins TRBV7-6 to TRBJ2-7, with 7 positions matching TRBD1. This CDR3 is built from 13 residues. Germline CDR1 and CDR2: SGHVS and FNYEAQ. V dropped 5 bases and J dropped 4; count of bases not matched to a gene: 5. CDR3 nucleotide sequence: TGTGCCAGCAGCGCCATACAGGGGTACGAGCAGTACTTC. As protein: CASSAIQGYEQYF. Complete variable domain (other parts from reference TRBV7-6 and TRBJ2-7): GAGVSQSPRYKVTKRGQDVALRCDPISGHVSLYWYRQALGQGPEFLTYFNYEAQQDKSGLPNDRFSAERPEGSISTLTIQRTEQRDSAMYRCASSAIQGYEQYFGPGTRLTVT.

This clone appeared once. The chain carries TRBV6-4 and TRBJ2-2; 7 bases align to TRBD1. CDR3 length: 18 amino acids. The V gene's germline CDR1 is MRHNA and CDR2 SNTAGT. V shed 5 bases, J shed 2 bases, and the junction held 14 bases outside the gene matches. The CDR3 region is CASSPILVTGTNTGELFF. CDR3 DNA: TGTGCCAGCAGTCCGATCCTCGTGACAGGGACAAACACCGGGGAGCTGTTTTTT.

The chain uses TRBV19 and TRBJ1-2; no reliable D call. The CDR3 extends over 13 amino acids. The V end was cut by 5 bases, the J end by 7 bases, with 14 bases between. The germline gives CDR1 LNHDA, CDR2 SQIVND (reference sequence). CDR3 coding DNA: TGTGCCAGTAGTCAAGGGATGAGTACTGGCTACACCTTC. Translation: CASSQGMSTGYTF.

The V gene is TRBV9, the J gene TRBJ2-1; D call uncertain. CDR3 length: 13 residues. Looked up from germline, CDR1 is SGDLS and CDR2 is YYNGEE. V lost 0 bases to trimming and J lost 2 bases, with 3 bases between them. The CDR3 spells CASSVGPYNEQFF. CDR3 DNA sequence: TGTGCCAGCAGCGTAGGTCCCTACAATGAGCAGTTCTTC. Full variable domain (remainder filled in from reference TRBV9 and TRBJ2-1): DSGVTQTPKHLITATGQRVTLRCSPRSGDLSVYWYQQSLDQGLQFLIQYYNGEERAKGNILERFSAQQFPDLHSELNLSSLELGDSALYFCASSVGPYNEQFFGPGTRLTVL.

The chain uses TRBV13 and TRBJ1-1; D gene uncertain. CDR3 length equals 14 residues. Per germline, CDR1 PRHDT and CDR2 FYEKMQ (reference sequence). Trimming removed 8 bases at V and 1 base at J, with 14 bases between. DNA for the CDR3: TGTGCCAGCCTAAACAGAGCCTGGAACACTGAAGCTTTCTTT. This sequence encodes CASLNRAWNTEAFF.

The chain recombines TRBV5-1 with TRBJ1-4, with TRBD1 matching 8 bases. J gave up 0 bases and V 4 bases, and 5 bases lay outside the gene matches. The CDR3 contains 16 residues. Germline CDR1 and CDR2: SGHRS and YFSETQ. In nucleotides, the CDR3 is TGCGCCAGCAGCCGTACAGGGGGGGCAACTAATGAAAAACTGTTTTTT. This sequence encodes CASSRTGGATNEKLFF. Complete variable domain (other parts from reference TRBV5-1 and TRBJ1-4): KAGVTQTPRYLIKTRGQQVTLSCSPISGHRSVSWYQQTPGQGLQFLFEYFSETQRNKGNFPGRFSGRQFSNSRSEMNVSTLELGDSALYLCASSRTGGATNEKLFFGSGTQLSVL.

V usage is TRBV2 and J usage is TRBJ2-7, with a possible D match to TRBD2 (5 bases). CDR3 size: 13 residues. Trimming removed 8 bases at V and 1 base at J, with 12 bases between. From germline, CDR1 is SNHLY and CDR2 FYNNEI. CDR3 DNA sequence: TGTGCCAGCTCTTGGGAGTCTTCCTACGAGCAGTACTTC. Translating it yields CASSWESSYEQYF.

There are a few counts of this clone. The chain joins TRBV7-9 to TRBJ1-3, with D uncertain. Germline CDR1 reads SEHNR; CDR2 reads FQNEAQ (reference sequence). This CDR3 has 13 residues. Deletions cut 4 bases from V and 1 base from J, with 5 bases between. The CDR3 DNA sequence: TGTGCCAGCAGCTGGGGATCTGGAAACACCATATATTTT. It encodes CASSWGSGNTIYF.

The chain combines TRBV6-6 with TRBJ2-7, with 7 bases fitting TRBD1. J lost 2 bases, V lost 5 bases, and 9 bases had no gene match. Germline values: CDR1 MNHNY, CDR2 SVGAGI (reference sequence). The CDR3 loop spans 15 amino acids. The CDR3 loop reads CASSQGQDSTYEQYF. The CDR3 DNA follows: TGTGCCAGCAGTCAAGGACAGGATAGCACCTACGAGCAGTACTTC.

CDR3 nucleotides: TGCGCCAGCAGCCAAGAACGCACGGGGGAGCAGTTCTTC. This gives the protein CASSQERTGEQFF. The genes are TRBV4-1 and TRBJ2-1, with a possible D match to TRBD2 (5 bases). Germline V gene sequence: CDR1 MGHRA, CDR2 YSYEKL. The length of the CDR3 is 13 residues. Deletions cut 0 bases from V and 10 bases from J, with 10 bases between.

The rearrangement links TRBV2 to TRBJ2-5, with D possibly TRBD1 on 7 matching bases. The length of the CDR3 is 15 residues. CDR1 SNHLY and CDR2 FYNNEI come from the germline V gene. V gave up 3 bases and J gave up 2 bases, with 13 bases separating them. CDR3 nucleotide sequence: TGTGCCAGCAGTGATCAGGGGGGCCAGCAAGAGACCCAGTACTTC. This codes for CASSDQGGQQETQYF.

This chain joins TRBV9 and TRBJ1-2; D uncertain. Germline loops: CDR1 SGDLS, CDR2 YYNGEE. The CDR3 sequence is 15 residues long. Trimming took off 3 bases at V and 0 bases at J, with 12 bases between the two ends. As DNA, the CDR3 is TGTGCCAGCAGCGGCCTATCTCAGGCTAACTATGGCTACACCTTC. Its protein is CASSGLSQANYGYTF.